What follows are 18 T cell receptor beta chains derived from one specimen sequenced in a study of T cells after yellow fever vaccination (dated by TCRdb to about 2019). Preparation of the library involved 5' RACE. Sequencing used an Illumina HiSeq 2500. TCRdb's own reprocessing of the public reads used fastp at Q25 and MiXCR and kept productive beta chains. Under each unique CDR3 protein, matching rows form one entry showing the most common genes and DNA. The sample data list 110,000 to 150,000 distinct CDR3 sequences, and 5% to 7.5% of these were observed just once. Over 0.55% of the sample lies in the top ten. The treatment or condition label for this specimen denotes: live attenuated yellow fever vaccine strain. The source was CD4+ T cells sorted from PBMCs, collected 10 days after the yellow fever booster vaccination. These receptors were obtained from a man aged 25 to 40 who received the YFV17D yellow fever vaccine.

This clonotype was detected only a few times. This rearrangement joins TRBV29-1 to TRBJ2-5, with 9 bases matching TRBD1. From germline, CDR1 is SQVTM and CDR2 ANQGSEA. This CDR3 contains 12 residues. The trim removed 7 bases at V and 5 bases at J, leaving 5 bases unmatched. CDR3 sequence: CSARQGGETQYF. CDR3 nucleotides: TGCAGCGCCCGACAGGGGGGGGAGACCCAGTACTTC.

The gene calls are TRBV5-4 and TRBJ2-4, with TRBD2 identical over 9 bases. Germline CDR1 reads SGHNT; CDR2 reads YYREEE (reference sequence). Losses at the gene ends were 3 bases for V and 1 base for J; bases not matched to a gene: 5. This CDR3 has 16 amino acids. The CDR3 DNA sequence: TGTGCCAGCAGCTCATTAGCGGGAGAGGCCAAAAACATTCAGTACTTC. Its protein product is CASSSLAGEAKNIQYF.

In the case of this clonotype: It may be a read error: a sequence one base away is much more abundant. The chain couples TRBV6-5 to TRBJ1-6, with TRBD1 matching over 9 bases. Per germline, CDR1 MNHEY and CDR2 SVGAGI. With 5 bases clipped from V and 9 bases from J, the junction kept 5 bases outside the gene matches. The CDR3 has 14 residues. CDR3 in amino acids: CASSHGTGISPLHF. DNA for the CDR3: TGTGCCAGCAGTCACGGGACAGGGATTTCACCCCTCCACTTT.

Points on this clonotype: This clone may be a read error of a much larger clone one base away. In DNA form, the CDR3 reads TGTACCAGCTCACCACGGACAGGGCGGGTGACAGATACGCAGTATTTT. Amino acid sequence: CTSSPRTGRVTDTQYF. This chain joins TRBV18 and TRBJ2-3, with 8 positions matching TRBD1. Germline loops: CDR1 KGHSH, CDR2 LQKENI. This CDR3 has 16 residues.

The table lists this clonotype with many counts. The chain links TRBV12-3 or TRBV12-4 to TRBJ2-1; perhaps TRBD2 as D (5 bases). V lost 6 bases to trimming and J lost 6 bases, with 24 bases between them. This CDR3 contains 17 residues. The CDR3 spells CASRPGLKGVRANEQFF. The CDR3 DNA reads TGTGCCAGCAGACCCGGACTTAAGGGCGTAAGAGCCAATGAGCAGTTCTTC.

This clonotype came up many times. The DNA of the CDR3 is TGTGCCAGCAGTTACTCTCGGGGAAGGACTGAAGCTTTCTTT. Translating it yields CASSYSRGRTEAFF. The chain uses TRBV6-5 and TRBJ1-1; D ambiguous. Germline values: CDR1 MNHEY, CDR2 SVGAGI. CDR3 length: 14 amino acids. Deletions cut 0 bases from V and 5 bases from J, with 10 bases between.

In this sample, this clonotype turned up many times. The chain has TRBV20-1 and TRBJ2-5; D not resolved. The CDR3 loop spans 13 amino acids. Germline lookup yields CDR1 DFQATT and CDR2 SNEGSKA (reference sequence). The ends were cut back, 3 bases at V and 7 bases at J, with 15 bases in the middle. For the CDR3, the DNA is TGCAGTGCTAGGGACGGCATCTTTGGGACCCAGTACTTC. It codes for CSARDGIFGTQYF.

This clonotype was detected many times. The chain has TRBV5-1 and TRBJ2-5; D is unresolved. The CDR3 spans 11 residues. The V end was cut by 6 bases, the J end by 1 base, with 4 bases between. Per the germline V gene, CDR1 is SGHRS and CDR2 is YFSETQ. In nucleotides, the CDR3 is TGCGCCAGCACCGCCCAAGAGACCCAGTACTTC. Residues: CASTAQETQYF.

This clonotype was picked up many times. J is TRBJ1-5 and V is TRBV19, with TRBD1 identical over 7 bases. The CDR3 length is 15 residues. The J segment lost 2 bases and the V segment lost 6 bases, leaving 7 bases of the junction unmatched. CDR1 LNHDA and CDR2 SQIVND come from the germline V gene (reference sequence). DNA for the CDR3: TGTGCCAGTAGCAGGGGGGTGAGTGGCAATCAGCCCCAGCATTTT. This encodes CASSRGVSGNQPQHF.

This clonotype was counted at least ten times. This chain links TRBV6-1 with TRBJ2-3; D is ambiguous. Germline loops: CDR1 MNHNS, CDR2 SASEGT. V was pared by 6 bases and J by 11 bases, with 18 bases between. The CDR3 consists of 13 residues. CDR3 region: CASSNPPLIGQYF. The CDR3 DNA is TGTGCCAGCAGCAACCCGCCCCTGATAGGGCAGTATTTT.

Many counts were recorded for this clonotype. The chain combines TRBV3-1 with TRBJ2-1; 10 positions agree with TRBD2. Losses at the gene ends were 4 bases for V and 2 bases for J; bases not matched to a gene: 14. CDR3 length: 19 amino acids. The germline CDR1 and CDR2 sequences are LGHDT and YNNKEL (reference sequence). CDR3 in DNA: TGTGCCAGCAGCCCCCTGGGGCTAGCGGGGGCAGCCCCCTACAATGAGCAGTTCTTC. Translation gives CASSPLGLAGAAPYNEQFF.

This clonotype was counted at least ten times. The chain links TRBV20-1 to TRBJ2-7, with 9 bases lining up with TRBD1. The trim removed 4 bases at V and 6 bases at J, leaving 10 bases unmatched. Per germline, CDR1 DFQATT and CDR2 SNEGSKA (reference sequence). This CDR3 is 14 amino acids long. The CDR3 DNA reads TGCAGTGCTACCCTGAGACAGGGGGGTTCCGAGCAGTACTTC. Its translation: CSATLRQGGSEQYF.

A note on this clonotype: Just one base apart from a much larger clone, this may be a read error. The V and J genes are TRBV3-1 and TRBJ2-7; D not certain. The length of the CDR3 is 12 residues. CDR1 and CDR2 (germline): LGHDT, YNNKEL (reference sequence). In nucleotides, the CDR3 is TGTGCCAGCCGCCAAGATCCCTACGAGCAGTACTTC. It codes for CASRQDPYEQYF.

The chain joins TRBV5-4 to TRBJ2-3; TRBD2 agrees at 7 bases. The CDR3 extends over 18 amino acids. J was trimmed by 0 bases and V by 1 base; bases with no gene match: 11. The germline gives CDR1 SGHNT, CDR2 YYREEE (reference sequence). As DNA, the CDR3 is TGTGCCAGCAGCTTGCCGGGGCTAGCGGCGAGGAGCACAGATACGCAGTATTTT. This gives the protein CASSLPGLAARSTDTQYF.

This clonotype occurred many times. This sequence joins TRBV20-1 and TRBJ2-1; 9 bases fit TRBD2. Germline CDR1 DFQATT, CDR2 SNEGSKA (reference sequence). The CDR3 consists of 15 residues. The junction had 13 bases not matched to a gene; V was cut back by 5 bases and J by 8 bases. The CDR3 is CSALAGVQALDEQFF. Written as DNA, the CDR3 is TGCAGTGCTTTAGCGGGGGTACAGGCATTGGATGAGCAGTTCTTC.

This clonotype showed up many times. The chain recombines TRBV5-1 with TRBJ2-4, with TRBD2 matching over 8 bases. Germline V gene sequence: CDR1 SGHRS, CDR2 YFSETQ. The CDR3 has 19 amino acids. V trimming: 2 bases; J trimming: 14 bases; junction bases outside the gene matches: 27. In DNA, the CDR3 is TGCGCCAGCAGCTTTCTTGGGACTGGGGCCTCGGCTAGCGGGCCGGGAGAGTACTTC. Protein product: CASSFLGTGASASGPGEYF.

This clonotype has at least ten counts. The chain uses TRBV29-1 and TRBJ2-3; D is ambiguous. The CDR3 loop spans 12 amino acids. With 3 bases removed from V and 3 bases from J, the gap between germline ends came to 7 bases. Per germline, CDR1 SQVTM and CDR2 ANQGSEA. CDR3 region: CSVDMVTDTQYF. The CDR3 DNA reads TGCAGCGTTGATATGGTAACAGATACGCAGTATTTT.

This clonotype was recorded many times. The V and J genes are TRBV7-9 and TRBJ2-6, with D tentatively TRBD1 (5 bases). V shed 4 bases and J shed 2 bases, with 9 bases lying between them. The CDR3 is 15 residues long. Germline V gene data show CDR1 as SEHNR and CDR2 as FQNEAQ (reference sequence). CDR3 DNA: TGTGCCAGCAGCTCCCAGGGTACTGGGGCCAACGTCCTGACTTTC. It translates to CASSSQGTGANVLTF.